This entry is about one T cell receptor (beta chain). It lacks a known antigen. Per-nucleotide qualities are absent, and no much larger clonotype sits a single base away. The CDR3 spans 17 residues, from the cysteine through the phenylalanine. Only CDR3 DNA is held: 51 bases, read in frame from base 1. From V the trimming removes 0 bases and from J it removes 0 bases, while the gene matches leave 4 bases of the junction unaccounted for. Via the germline V gene, CDR1 is SGDLS and CDR2 YYNGEE. This record comes from a study of glioma-infiltrating T cells after dendritic cell vaccination listed by TCRdb under 2016. About the full investigation: The cohort included around 15 glioblastoma patients drawn from Phase I and II dendritic cell vaccination trials, of whom 9 were newly diagnosed and 6 had recurrent disease. Between 2003 and 2012, patients were given autologous tumor lysate-pulsed dendritic cell vaccination. To make the vaccine, monocyte-derived dendritic cells were cultured for under eight days with IL-4 and GM-CSF and then pulsed overnight with autologous tumor lysate. Three intradermal dendritic cell vaccine injections were administered to patients at biweekly intervals in the arm below the axilla. Tumor-infiltrating lymphocyte content was quantified and tumor and blood repertoires were compared in dendritic cell-vaccinated glioblastoma patients by deep sequencing of TCR beta CDR3 regions. TCR sequencing metrics, including TIL content and tumor-blood repertoire overlap, were correlated with survival after dendritic cell vaccination.

General study outcomes and caveats: After dendritic cell vaccination, a higher estimated pretreatment TIL content predicted longer time to progression and overall survival. TCR clonality showed no direct relationship with survival, which suggests that a diverse polyclonal response may be important. The three-group TCR overlap response model was characterized as speculative, and prospective validation of the model was stated to be required. The cohort was small and heterogeneous, with few patients having full blood and tumor sets and even fewer initial-recurrent tumor pairs.

The label giving this sample's time point can be read as: after dendritic cell vaccination, including at tumor progression/relapse. To be selected, patients needed enough residual fresh-frozen tumor tissue and more than two years of available survival data. Although molecular status otherwise differed among the glioblastoma patients, no patient had an isocitrate dehydrogenase mutation. PBMC were collected before vaccination, two weeks after the third vaccination, and at tumor progression if tumor progression occurred. The Qiagen DNeasy Blood extraction Kit was used for extraction of genomic DNA. Using the immunoSEQ assay, TCRB CDR3 regions were amplified from roughly 1.8 micrograms of genomic DNA, or from all available DNA when less than that was on hand. Multiplex PCR used 60 forward primers for TCR V beta segments and 13 reverse primers for J beta segments. Synthetic control templates were spiked into each sample at limiting dilution to estimate reads per starting template. The Illumina HiSeq System generated sequencing reads of 87 bp. Under the source paper's analysis protocol: PCR and sequencing errors were removed by merging closely related sequences with a nearest neighbor algorithm. TCR overlap was defined as the percentage of unique tumor TCR beta sequences that were also present in the same patient's peripheral blood. The table comes from immuneACCESS by way of TCRdb, which keeps in-frame sequences with V and J called. Part of the clones is missing from these tables; in studies checked, under half for an unresolved V gene and the rest for unknown reasons. V and J calls and clone size are copied from that table; D and trimming were computed from the DNA. This sample lists approximately 99,000 clones; approximately 80% were detected once. The ten largest account for 5.4% of the sample.

The sequencing used blood, collected after dendritic cell vaccination. The sequence joins TRBV9 to TRBJ2-3, with 10 bases in between that match TRBD2. The receptor comes from a human donor with glioblastoma. The bases read TGTGCCAGCAGCGTAGCACTAGCGGGGCGAAGCACAGATACGCAGTATTTT. It translates to CASSVALAGRSTDTQYF.